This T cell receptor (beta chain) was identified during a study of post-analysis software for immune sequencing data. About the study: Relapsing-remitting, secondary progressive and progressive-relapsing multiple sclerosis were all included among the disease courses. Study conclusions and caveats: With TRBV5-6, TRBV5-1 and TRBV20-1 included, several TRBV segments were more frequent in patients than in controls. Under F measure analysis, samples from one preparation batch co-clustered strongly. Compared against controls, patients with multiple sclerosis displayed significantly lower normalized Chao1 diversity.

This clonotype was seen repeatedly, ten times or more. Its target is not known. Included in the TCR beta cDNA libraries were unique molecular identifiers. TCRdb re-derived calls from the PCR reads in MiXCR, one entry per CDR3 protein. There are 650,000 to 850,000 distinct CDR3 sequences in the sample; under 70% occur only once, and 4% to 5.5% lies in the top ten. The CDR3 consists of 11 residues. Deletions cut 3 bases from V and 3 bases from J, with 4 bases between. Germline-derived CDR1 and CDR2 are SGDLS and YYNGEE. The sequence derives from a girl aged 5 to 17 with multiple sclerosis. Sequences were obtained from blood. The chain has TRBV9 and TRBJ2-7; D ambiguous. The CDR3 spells CASSANYEQYF. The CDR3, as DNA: TGTGCCAGCAGCGCGAACTACGAGCAGTACTTC. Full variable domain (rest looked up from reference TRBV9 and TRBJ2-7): DSGVTQTPKHLITATGQRVTLRCSPRSGDLSVYWYQQSLDQGLQFLIQYYNGEERAKGNILERFSAQQFPDLHSELNLSSLELGDSALYFCASSANYEQYFGPGTRLTVT.